The 27 T cell receptor beta chains given below trace back to one sample, sequenced in a study of CD8 T cells in Susac syndrome. After extraction with the RNeasy kit, roughly 0.45 to 1 ug of the RNA was reverse transcribed using random hexamers. TCRdb reanalysed the immunoSEQ multiplex PCR reads using MiXCR and keeps one entry per CDR3 protein. The data show about 300,000 distinct CDR3 sequences, with roughly 85% seen just once and around 0.21% held by the top ten. The specimen sequenced was CD8+ T cells from PBMCs. The receptor source for this set is a human donor with multiple sclerosis.

The chain is built from TRBV20-1 and TRBJ2-7, with TRBD1 matching 8 bases. The V gene's germline CDR1 is DFQATT and CDR2 SNEGSKA (reference sequence). J gave up 7 bases and V 5 bases, and 16 bases lay outside the gene matches. The CDR3 spans 15 residues. The CDR3 nucleotides are TGCAGTGCTTTTAACCTGGGACAGGAGTTTACGGAGCAGTACTTC. Its protein is CSAFNLGQEFTEQYF.

This clonotype occurred once. The rearrangement links TRBV24-1 to TRBJ2-5, with unresolved D. V was trimmed by 0 bases and J by 0 bases, leaving 7 bases between them. CDR3 length: 15 amino acids. The germline CDR1 and CDR2 sequences are KGHDR and SFDVKD. The CDR3, as DNA: TGTGCCACCAGTGATTTGGGCCCAGACCAAGAGACCCAGTACTTC. Encoded protein: CATSDLGPDQETQYF.

The chain combines TRBV7-6 with TRBJ2-7, with D tentatively TRBD1 (8 bases). Trimming removed 4 bases at V and 7 bases at J, with 23 bases between. Germline lookup yields CDR1 SGHVS and CDR2 FNYEAQ. The CDR3 consists of 16 residues. For the CDR3, the DNA is TGTGCCAGCAGCTCGCAGGGGGGGCAGGGGGCGCAAGAGCAGTACTTC. Translating it yields CASSSQGGQGAQEQYF.

The CDR3 protein is CASSEGGTSYNEQFF. CDR3 nucleotides: TGTGCCAGCAGCGAGGGGGGGACCTCCTACAATGAGCAGTTCTTC. This sequence joins TRBV9 and TRBJ2-1; maybe TRBD2 (7 bases). The CDR3 has 15 residues. Trimming shortened V by 3 bases and J by 0 bases, and 10 bases separated the two germline ends. Germline CDR1 SGDLS, CDR2 YYNGEE.

The chain joins TRBV13 to TRBJ2-7, with TRBD1 matching over 12 bases. V was clipped by 0 bases and J by 6 bases; unmatched bases: 12. Per germline, CDR1 PRHDT and CDR2 FYEKMQ (reference sequence). The length of the CDR3 is 18 residues. Here the CDR3 reads CASSLGPGQGAPSREQYF. In nucleotides, the CDR3 is TGTGCCAGCAGCTTAGGTCCGGGACAGGGGGCGCCTTCGCGCGAGCAGTACTTC.

J is TRBJ2-3 and V is TRBV20-1; D ambiguous. In germline, CDR1 is DFQATT, CDR2 SNEGSKA (reference sequence). The CDR3 has 20 amino acids. V lost 0 bases to trimming and J lost 0 bases, with 25 bases between them. The CDR3 is CSARDPAAEPTAVSTDTQYF. DNA for the CDR3: TGCAGTGCTAGAGATCCGGCTGCAGAACCCACCGCCGTTAGCACAGATACGCAGTATTTT.

This clonotype came up a few times. The chain uses TRBV6-1 and TRBJ2-7; TRBD1 matches 8 bases. Germline CDR1 MNHNS, CDR2 SASEGT. This CDR3 has 13 residues. J gave up 3 bases and V 4 bases, and 2 bases lay outside the gene matches. CDR3 in amino acids: CASSAGQDYEQYF. In DNA, the CDR3 is TGTGCCAGCAGTGCGGGACAGGACTACGAGCAGTACTTC.

The genes are TRBV27 and TRBJ1-2; 9 positions match TRBD1. The germline CDR1 and CDR2 sequences are MNHEY and SMNVEV (reference sequence). The V and J ends lost 6 bases and 3 bases, in that order; junction bases with no gene match: 5. This CDR3 spans 14 amino acids. The CDR3 protein is CASRYGDRDYGYTF. For the CDR3, the DNA is TGTGCCAGCAGATACGGGGACAGGGACTATGGCTACACCTTC.

Here the CDR3 reads CASSVVTQQETQYF. CDR3 in DNA: TGTGCCAGCAGCGTTGTCACTCAGCAAGAGACCCAGTACTTC. The chain couples TRBV5-5 to TRBJ2-5; unclear D gene. Germline CDR1 is SGHKS and CDR2 is YYEKEE (reference sequence). The CDR3 totals 14 residues. V was trimmed by 4 bases and J by 2 bases, leaving 12 bases between them.

The chain couples TRBV6-5 to TRBJ1-5; TRBD1 might be the D (6 bases). Germline lookup yields CDR1 MNHEY and CDR2 SVGAGI. The V and J ends lost 4 bases and 7 bases respectively, with 20 bases between them. The CDR3 is 16 residues long. The CDR3 is CASSFDLPGTKQPQHF. CDR3 nucleotides: TGTGCCAGCAGTTTCGACCTCCCCGGGACAAAGCAGCCCCAGCATTTT.

The rearrangement joins TRBV29-1 to TRBJ1-1; 8 nucleotides line up with TRBD1. The CDR3 spans 13 residues. V lost 6 bases to trimming and J lost 4 bases; unmatched junction nucleotides: 7. Germline V gene lookup returns CDR1 SQVTM and CDR2 ANQGSEA. The CDR3 bases are TGCAGCGTCTACCACAGGGGGAGCACTGAAGCTTTCTTT. Translating gives CSVYHRGSTEAFF.

V usage is TRBV20-1 and J usage is TRBJ1-1; TRBD1 matches 11 bases. This CDR3 region has 15 residues. The V gene end was trimmed by 5 bases and the J gene end by 4 bases; junction bases not matched to a gene: 9. CDR1 and CDR2 from the germline V gene are DFQATT and SNEGSKA (reference sequence). The CDR3: CSAQGQGAWGTEAFF. DNA for the CDR3: TGCAGTGCTCAAGGACAGGGGGCTTGGGGCACTGAAGCTTTCTTT.

The chain employs TRBV29-1 and TRBJ1-1, with D tentatively TRBD1 (6 bases). The CDR3 runs to 13 residues. In germline, CDR1 is SQVTM, CDR2 ANQGSEA. Trimming cost V 6 bases and J 7 bases, with 18 bases left between them. The CDR3 bases are TGCAGCGTCGGCGGAACAGGGTCAGTTGAAGCTTTCTTT. Translation: CSVGGTGSVEAFF.

The table lists this clonotype with a few counts. V usage is TRBV11-1 and J usage is TRBJ2-7; 10 nucleotides align to TRBD2. The J segment lost 5 bases and the V segment lost 5 bases, leaving 9 bases of the junction unmatched. CDR1 and CDR2 (germline): SGHAT, FQDESV (reference sequence). The CDR3 spans 15 residues. This CDR3 reads CASSPILAGVDEQYF. For the CDR3, the DNA is TGTGCCAGCAGCCCTATCCTAGCGGGAGTTGACGAGCAGTACTTC. Variable domain in full (rest from reference TRBV11-1 and TRBJ2-7): EAEVAQSPRYKITEKSQAVAFWCDPISGHATLYWYRQILGQGPELLVQFQDESVVDDSQLPKDRFSAERLKGVDSTLKIQPAELGDSAMYLCASSPILAGVDEQYFGPGTRLTVT.

The chain recombines TRBV12-3 or TRBV12-4 with TRBJ2-2; D possibly matches TRBD1 or TRBD2 (5 bases each). The CDR3 runs 11 residues. V lost 8 bases, J lost 4 bases, and 5 bases lay in between. This CDR3 reads CASGGTGELFF. The DNA for the CDR3 is TGTGCCAGCGGGGGCACCGGGGAGCTGTTTTTT.

The rearrangement joins TRBV20-1 to TRBJ2-4; tentative D call: TRBD2 (5 bases). The CDR3 is made up of 15 amino acids. V shed 5 bases and J shed 1 base, with 15 bases lying between them. Germline CDR1 reads DFQATT; CDR2 reads SNEGSKA (reference sequence). The CDR3 sequence is CSAEEEVRAKNIQYF. CDR3 sequence (DNA): TGCAGTGCTGAGGAGGAGGTTCGGGCCAAAAACATTCAGTACTTC.

This sequence joins TRBV7-9 and TRBJ2-7, with TRBD2 matching over 12 bases. Germline CDR1 is SEHNR and CDR2 is FQNEAQ (reference sequence). The CDR3 extends over 19 amino acids. Germline trimming cut 4 bases from V and 0 bases from J; bases unmatched to any gene: 13. The CDR3 loop reads CASSSTVTSGRGSSYEQYF. CDR3 in DNA: TGTGCCAGCAGCTCTACAGTGACTAGCGGGAGAGGGAGCTCCTACGAGCAGTACTTC.

As regards this clonotype: One end of the junction fails to match germline, which may point to a read error. The V gene is TRBV7-7, the J gene TRBJ2-3; 8 nucleotides line up with TRBD2. Germline V lookup: CDR1 SSHAT, CDR2 FNYEAQ (reference sequence). The CDR3 covers 17 residues. In nucleotides, the CDR3 is TGTGCTAGCAGCTCATCGGGTAGCGGGGCTAGCACAGATACGCAGTATTTT. This encodes CASSSSGSGASTDTQYF. The complete variable domain, with remaining parts taken from reference TRBV7-7 and TRBJ2-3, reads GAGVSQSPRYKVTKRGQDVTLRCDPISSHATLYWYQQALGQGPEFLTYFNYEAQPDKSGLPSDRFSAERPEGSISTLTIQRTEQRDSAMYRCASSSSGSGASTDTQYFGPGTRLTVL.

This chain links TRBV11-2 with TRBJ2-3; a possible D gene is TRBD1 (5 bases). Per germline, CDR1 SGHAT and CDR2 FQNNGV. V shed 5 bases and J shed 3 bases, with 9 bases lying between them. The CDR3 covers 13 residues. CDR3 sequence (DNA): TGTGCCAGCAGCCCGGACACAACAGATACGCAGTATTTT. Translation: CASSPDTTDTQYF.

The chain couples TRBV28 to TRBJ1-5; the D gene is possibly TRBD1 (5 bases). The CDR3 covers 14 residues. The V gene's germline CDR1 is MDHEN and CDR2 SYDVKM. Trimming left V 3 bases short and J 7 bases short, with 13 bases between. Here the CDR3 DNA reads TGTGCCAGCAGTTTTTTACAGGTGGGGCAGCCCCAGCATTTT. The encoded protein is CASSFLQVGQPQHF.

This chain joins TRBV6-2 or TRBV6-3 and TRBJ2-7; 11 nucleotides line up with TRBD2. The CDR3 is made up of 15 amino acids. The trim removed 5 bases at V and 6 bases at J, leaving 9 bases unmatched. Germline loops: CDR1 MNHEY, CDR2 SVGEGT. DNA of the CDR3: TGTGCCAGCAGTCCACTAGCGGGAGTTGGAGGCGAGCAGTACTTC. This encodes CASSPLAGVGGEQYF.

V gene TRBV11-3 combines with J gene TRBJ2-2, with D unclear. Trimming removed 0 bases from V and 5 bases from J, with 4 bases in between. This CDR3 comprises 13 residues. CDR1 and CDR2 (germline): SGHNT, YENEEA. The CDR3 is CASSLESTGELFF. The CDR3 bases are TGTGCCAGCAGCTTAGAATCGACCGGGGAGCTGTTTTTT.

This chain connects TRBV6-2 or TRBV6-3 to TRBJ1-2; 9 bases line up with TRBD1. The CDR3 consists of 15 residues. Looked up from germline, CDR1 is MNHEY and CDR2 is SVGEGT. The junction had 8 bases not matched to a gene; V was cut back by 4 bases and J by 5 bases. DNA of the CDR3: TGTGCCAGCAGTTCCCGGGACAGGGAGAGATATGGCTACACCTTC. Translating it yields CASSSRDRERYGYTF.

The chain recombines TRBV19 with TRBJ2-1; D might be TRBD1 (5 bases). This CDR3 has 18 amino acids. CDR1 and CDR2 (germline): LNHDA, SQIVND (reference sequence). Trimming left V 1 base short and J 0 bases short, with 16 bases between. CDR3 DNA sequence: TGTGCCAGTAGTATAGTAGGCCCCCTGGGGCCCTCCTACAATGAGCAGTTCTTC. This gives the protein CASSIVGPLGPSYNEQFF.

The chain uses TRBV28 and TRBJ2-1, with D possibly TRBD1 on 5 matching bases. This CDR3 contains 15 residues. The V end lost 2 bases, the J end lost 3 bases, and 11 bases lay between the germline ends. Germline CDR1 MDHEN, CDR2 SYDVKM. This chain's CDR3 is CASSLGLGVYNEQFF. CDR3 nucleotide sequence: TGTGCCAGCAGTTTAGGGCTAGGGGTCTACAATGAGCAGTTCTTC. Drawing the rest from reference TRBV28 and TRBJ2-1, the complete variable domain is DVKVTQSSRYLVKRTGEKVFLECVQDMDHENMFWYRQDPGLGLRLIYFSYDVKMKEKGDIPEGYSVSREKKERFSLILESASTNQTSMYLCASSLGLGVYNEQFFGPGTRLTVL.

The CDR3 DNA reads TGTGCCACCAGTGAGTACACCGGGGAGCTGTTTTTT. It is translated as CATSEYTGELFF. The rearrangement joins TRBV24-1 to TRBJ2-2; D uncertain. Per the germline V gene, CDR1 is KGHDR and CDR2 is SFDVKD. This CDR3 region has 12 residues. V was shortened by 4 bases and J by 3 bases, with 2 bases between the two germline ends.

The rearrangement uses TRBV25-1 and TRBJ1-1; 7 nucleotides agree with TRBD1. This CDR3 has 18 residues. Germline lookup yields CDR1 MGHDK and CDR2 SYGVNS. The J segment lost 1 base and the V segment lost 5 bases, leaving 16 bases of the junction unmatched. DNA of the CDR3: TGTGCCAGCAGTCGACCGAGGGGGCTCGGGGGTGAGAACACTGAAGCTTTCTTT. Translation gives CASSRPRGLGGENTEAFF.